This TCR beta chain was found in a study of cytotoxic CD8 clonotypes in ibrutinib-treated CLL. CDR3 length: 11 amino acids. Germline V gene lookup returns CDR1 SNHLY and CDR2 FYNNEI. The V end was cut by 7 bases, the J end by 1 base, with 4 bases between. Sequenced by immunoSEQ multiplex PCR; TCRdb stores in-frame clones only, minus some. This sample carries some 140,000 clones, around 90% of them seen once, and the ten largest clones take approximately 11%. The rearrangement joins TRBV2 to TRBJ2-5; D unclear. The material sequenced was PBMCs, taken after 12 months of ibrutinib treatment. The TCR was taken from a human donor with chronic lymphocytic leukemia. This CDR3 reads CASTPQETQYF. CDR3 in DNA: TGTGCCAGCACCCCCCAAGAGACCCAGTACTTC.